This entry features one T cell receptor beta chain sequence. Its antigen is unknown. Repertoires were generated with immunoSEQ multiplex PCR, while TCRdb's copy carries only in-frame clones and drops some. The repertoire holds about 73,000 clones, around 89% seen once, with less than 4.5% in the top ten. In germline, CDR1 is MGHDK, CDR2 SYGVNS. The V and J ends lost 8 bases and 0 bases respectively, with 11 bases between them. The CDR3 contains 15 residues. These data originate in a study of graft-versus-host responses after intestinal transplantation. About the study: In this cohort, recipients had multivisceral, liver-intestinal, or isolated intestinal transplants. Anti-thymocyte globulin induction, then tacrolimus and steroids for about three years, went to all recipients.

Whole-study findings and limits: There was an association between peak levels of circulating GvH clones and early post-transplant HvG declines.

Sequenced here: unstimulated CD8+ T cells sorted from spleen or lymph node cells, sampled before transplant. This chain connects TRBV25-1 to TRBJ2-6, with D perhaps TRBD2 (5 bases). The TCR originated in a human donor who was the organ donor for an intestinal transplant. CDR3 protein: CASRPGLSGANVLTF. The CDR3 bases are TGTGCCAGCCGCCCTGGACTCTCTGGGGCCAACGTCCTGACTTTC.